The clone carrying this T cell receptor (beta chain) has a count of ten or more. As yet, its antigen is unknown. This record comes from a study of T cells in Graves' hyperthyroidism and ophthalmopathy. Findings and limits, study-wide: For ophthalmopathy, model prediction preceded onset by a median around 7 months.

The CDR3 covers 16 residues. CDR1 is MNHNS and CDR2 is SASEGT in the germline V gene. Trimming stripped 2 bases from V and 0 bases from J, with 11 bases between. Ophthalmopathy patients had Clinical Activity Score at least 3, NOSPECS grade at least 4, duration under 3 months. Patients with uncontrolled infections, other autoimmune diseases, pregnancy or lactation were excluded. Diagnosis rested on symptoms, serum thyroxine and TRAb, thyroid ultrasound, and orbital computed tomography. The CDR3 regions of TCR beta were amplified from RNA transcripts. HTBI primers were the set used in a first-round RT-PCR of the TCR CDR3. TCRdb reanalysed the multiplex PCR reads using MiXCR and keeps one entry per CDR3 protein. The sample holds around 370,000 distinct CDR3 sequences, 15% to 20% seen once.

V and J are TRBV6-1 and TRBJ1-5; D might be TRBD1 (6 bases). Sample: blood. This TCR came from a man between 18 and 35 years old with Graves' ophthalmopathy. The CDR3 reads CASSERTEYSNQPQHF. For the CDR3, the DNA is TGTGCCAGCAGTGAAAGGACAGAGTATAGCAATCAGCCCCAGCATTTT.